The present T cell receptor (beta chain) was sequenced within a study of control samples from healthy donors and cancer patients (dated by TCRdb to about 2020). V sheds 0 bases and J sheds 3 bases, leaving 9 bases between their ends. The CDR3 runs 15 residues from the cysteine to the phenylalanine. The entry retains the CDR3 DNA only, 45 bases that are in frame from base 1. For CDR1 and CDR2, the germline V gene lists SNHLY and FYNNEI. Libraries were prepared through the immunoSEQ multiplex PCR assay. Held by TCRdb, this immuneACCESS table contains in-frame sequences only and omits some clones. Under half of the omission traces to an unresolved V gene where checked; the cause of the rest is unknown. The sample table lists 120,000 or so clones, 70% to 90% of them with a count of one. The top ten clones comprise about 2.7% of the sample. This clone came up once. What antigen it recognizes has not been identified. The sample holds no much larger clone one base away, and base qualities are not on file.

This receptor was obtained from a man aged 60 to 69 in good health. The sequencing input was blood. Recombination linked TRBV2 to TRBJ2-1; the D gene lacks a confident call. The CDR3 protein: CASSEAPGNYNEQFF. In nucleotide form, the sequence is TGTGCCAGCAGTGAAGCGCCAGGAAACTACAATGAGCAGTTCTTC. With all but the CDR3 taken from the reference TRBV2 and TRBJ2-1 genes, the full variable domain is: EPEVTQTPSHQVTQMGQEVILRCVPISNHLYFYWYRQILGQKVEFLVSFYNNEISEKSEIFDDQFSVERPDGSNFTLKIRSTKLEDSAMYFCASSEAPGNYNEQFFGPGTRLTVL.